The source of this T cell receptor beta chain is a study of T cells in women clearing cervical HPV infection (dated 2018 in TCRdb). In the study overall: The cases were 25 to 30 women with histologically confirmed HPV16-related CIN3 or worse, and 2 of those women had invasive cancers. The controls were 25 or so women whose single incident HPV16 infection cleared within 12 months with no development of precancer or cancer. Blood from cases was drawn at the visit where the lesion was first identified, while blood from controls was drawn once the infection was no longer detected. For cases, a median interval of approximately 150 days, with an interquartile range of roughly 85 to 220 days, was observed between lesion detection and blood sampling. Because only a few women had HLA typing data, the possibility that HLA type acted as a confounder could not be ruled out. Nested within Costa Rica's Guanacaste HPV Natural History Study, an exploratory proof-of-principle case-control study compared TCR repertoires across cervical HPV16 outcomes. Cases and controls were matched on year of sample collection and on age within five years. Cases had a median age of roughly 36 years and controls had a median age of approximately 38, with no significant differences in baseline characteristics. In the parent cohort, some 10,000 women aged 18 or older were enrolled in Guanacaste, Costa Rica, during about 1993 to 1994 and were followed for seven years. Five blinded duplicates per group were added as quality controls, so that around 60 samples were obtained: about 50 participants and some 10 replicates. Points the paper makes about the study in general: Because of the cross-sectional design, the study could not determine whether the associations came before infection or resulted from infection, and neither effector/memory subsets nor HPV-specific T cells were isolated. CIN3+ cases had significantly higher TCR repertoire richness than controls across sequencing depths, but evenness did not differ between the groups. Random forest classifiers that combined richness and V gene abundances separated cases from controls with an estimated AUC of less than 0.85. TRBV6-7 relative abundance was lower in cases than in controls (roughly 0.11% versus 0.16%; Bonferroni P = 0.0008). Because T-cell numbers per sample were unknown, differences in richness could reflect varying T-cell content rather than repertoire biology.

Every participant had a single incident cervical HPV16 infection, and prevalent HPV16 infections were excluded. Cervical HPV DNA was detected by MY09/MY11 PCR, and genotyping was performed by dot-blot hybridization. Roughly 16 mL of heparinized blood were centrifuged, and the buffy coat was split into aliquots, frozen at -30 degrees C, and then kept at -80 degrees C. Genomic DNA was extracted from buffy coat specimens using QIAGEN kits. Worth noting for this clone: Its binding antigen is unknown. From the germline J gene comes the end of the CDR3, since the read stops 3 residues before it.

TCR beta CDR3 regions were amplified by multiplex PCR using the immunoSEQ assay from an average of 1200 ng genomic DNA per sample. To correct primer bias, the assay used a complete synthetic TCR repertoire to set an amplification baseline. The amplicons were sequenced on the Illumina platform. Turning to the authors' computational methods: Sequence errors were corrected by clustering with frequency ratios and a modified nearest-neighbor algorithm, and the sequences were then analyzed in the immunoSEQ Analyzer using IMGT gene definitions. TCR richness and evenness were averaged over 20 rarefaction repeats at each rarefaction depth, excluding samples with fewer sequences than the depth. V, D and J gene relative abundances were compared between groups with Wilcoxon rank sum tests, applying FDR correction. For the blinded duplicates, the intraclass correlation was approximately 96% for TCR richness and averaged about 81% across around 66 gene segments. Held by TCRdb, this immuneACCESS table contains in-frame sequences only and omits some clones. Under half of the omission traces to an unresolved V gene where checked; the cause of the rest is unknown. From that table come the V and J calls and clone size; the DNA was used to work out D and trimming. This sample's table lists roughly 32,000 clones. Of the sample, about 3.7% is held by the ten largest clones.

The CDR1 and CDR2 encoded by the germline V gene (reference sequence) are SEHNR and FQNEAQ. The CDR3 sequence holds 12 residues, the cysteine and phenylalanine included. Part of the CDR3 DNA is given, 27 bases translated from base 1. The rearrangement combines TRBV7-9 with TRBJ1-2; the D gene lacks a confident call. Sequencing was done on a sample of blood buffy coat. The TCR was taken from a woman aged 18-70 years with a cervical HPV16 infection that either progressed to CIN3+ or cleared (not recorded which). The CDR3 has the sequence CASSSRYNDYTF. The sequenced part of the CDR3 DNA is TGTGCCAGCAGCTCCCGTTACAATGAC.